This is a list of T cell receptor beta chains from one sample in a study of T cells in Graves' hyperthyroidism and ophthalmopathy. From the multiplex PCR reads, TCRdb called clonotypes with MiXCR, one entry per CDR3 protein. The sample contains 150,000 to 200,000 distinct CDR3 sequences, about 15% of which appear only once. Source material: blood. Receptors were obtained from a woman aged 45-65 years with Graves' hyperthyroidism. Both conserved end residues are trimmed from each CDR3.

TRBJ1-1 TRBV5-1 ASSLAGLMNTEAF
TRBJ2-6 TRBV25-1 ASSGDLGVSGANVLT
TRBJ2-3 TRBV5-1 ASSLEPSGGTDTQY
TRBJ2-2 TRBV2 ASSEWKNTGELF
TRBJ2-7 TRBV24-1 ATREPMGEQY
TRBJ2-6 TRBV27 ASTGGTGSGANVLT
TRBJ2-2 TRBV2 ASRPGRRTEAWTGELF
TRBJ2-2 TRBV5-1 ATPGKGTGELF
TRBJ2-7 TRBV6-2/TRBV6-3 ATNLPGYEQY
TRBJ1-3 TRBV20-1 SAGRELGGSGNTIY
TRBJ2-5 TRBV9 ASSVEGTVQETQY
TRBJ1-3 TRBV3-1 ASSLGRRVIVDTIY
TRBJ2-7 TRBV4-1 ASSQAWTGDSSYEQY
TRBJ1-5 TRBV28 ASSFHSSSNQPQH
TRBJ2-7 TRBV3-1 ASSLRTAYEQY
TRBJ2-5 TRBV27 ASSSRGIGETQY
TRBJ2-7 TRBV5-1 ASSYPDRVYEQY
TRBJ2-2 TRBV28 ASSRQNVGELF
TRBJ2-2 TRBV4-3 ASSQDWIDRAITGELF
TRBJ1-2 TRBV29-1 SVQSGVYYGYT
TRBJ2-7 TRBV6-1 ASNWDRDYEQY
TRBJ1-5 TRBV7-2 ASSFGANSNQPQH
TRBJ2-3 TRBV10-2 ASSESWGPTDTQY
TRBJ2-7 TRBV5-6 ASSLWQTSGAYEQY
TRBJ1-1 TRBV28 ASSSPGTGGTEAF
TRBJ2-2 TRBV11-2 ASSLDRGGVGELF
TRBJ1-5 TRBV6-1 ASSSTGVKPQH
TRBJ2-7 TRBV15 ATSSPGEGIYEQY
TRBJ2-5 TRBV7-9 ASSASQETQY
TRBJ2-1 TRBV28 ATSPDGSYNEQF
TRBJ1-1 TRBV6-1 ASRRALGGTEAF
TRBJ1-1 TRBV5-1 ASSFGGPGTEAF
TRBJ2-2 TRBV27 ASSFIGGPNTGELF
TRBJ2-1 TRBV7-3 ASSSRPTGGFNEQF
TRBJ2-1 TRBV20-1 SARDPTVLAGAYNEQF